This TCR beta chain was sequenced in a study of a mutant IDH1 vaccine in newly diagnosed glioma. The overall study: Vaccination of patients was performed eight times, in weeks 1, 3, 5, 7, 11, 15, 19 and 23. Patients began vaccination 4-6 weeks after radiotherapy alone, or with temozolomide cycles.

This CDR3 region has 14 residues. V lost 4 bases and J lost 8, with 15 bases in between. Germline V gene lookup returns CDR1 GTSNPN and CDR2 SVGIG (reference sequence). As to time point: week 23, last vaccination. Doses of 300 ug of mutant IDH1 20-mer peptide were given with topical imiquimod. New WHO grade 3 or 4 astrocytomas that were IDH1-mutant and ATRX-lost occurred in the donors. Assay used: immunoSEQ multiplex PCR; TCRdb lists only in-frame clones, some missing. The sample has roughly 60,000 clones; about 85% are singletons. With regard to this clone: What it binds is unknown.

General observations from the study: Vaccine-induced immune responses were detected in around 93% of patients.

Source: PBMCs, taken from a glioma patient whose treatment included an IDH1 peptide vaccine. This sequence was found in a man aged 30 to 39 with glioma. The chain uses TRBV30 and TRBJ1-6; D gene uncertain. The CDR3 nucleotides read TGTGCCTGGATTTCGAGGGTAGCTGATTCACCCCTCCACTTT. Its translation: CAWISRVADSPLHF. The full variable domain, its missing parts supplied by reference TRBV30 and TRBJ1-6, is SQTIHQWPATLVQPVGSPLSLECTVEGTSNPNLYWYRQAAGRGLQLLFYSVGIGQISSEVPQNLSASRPQDRQFILSSKKLLLSDSGFYLCAWISRVADSPLHFGNGTRLTVT.